A selection of T cell receptor beta chains follows, all from one sample in a study of T cell responses to AZD1222 COVID-19 vaccine. Profiling relied on immunoSEQ multiplex PCR, and the TCRdb table lists in-frame clones only, not all of them. The table lists around 150,000 clones, just under 95% of them singletons, with over 1.3% in the top ten. The source was peripheral blood, collected on day 0 of AZD1222 vaccination. The source of these receptors is an adult in good health. Each CDR3 is given with its conserved first and last residue. Fields, in order: CDR3 length, J gene, D gene, V gene, clone size, CDR3 protein, CDR3 DNA. A D gene is named only where the DNA matches it firmly. A row's size may be missing; if present it is once, few, many or a size class.

length: 14
J: TRBJ2-2
D: -
V: TRBV6-5
size: -
CDR3: CASSYISWGGELFF
DNA: TGTGCCAGCAGTTACATATCGTGGGGGGGGGAGCTGTTTTTT

length: 15
J: TRBJ1-5
D: -
V: TRBV19
size: few
CDR3: CASSMYRGGDQPQHF
DNA: TGTGCCAGTAGTATGTATAGGGGGGGCGATCAGCCCCAGCATTTT

length: 17
J: TRBJ1-6
D: TRBD1
V: TRBV5-4
size: -
CDR3: CASSLGGWGQKASPLHF
DNA: TGTGCCAGCAGCTTGGGAGGTTGGGGACAGAAGGCCTCACCCCTCCACTTT

length: 15
J: TRBJ1-4
D: -
V: TRBV6-5
size: -
CDR3: CASSPWGRLNEKLFF
DNA: TGTGCCAGCAGCCCCTGGGGACGGCTCAATGAAAAACTGTTTTTT

length: 15
J: TRBJ1-5
D: -
V: TRBV7-8
size: few
CDR3: CASQANTGTHQPQHF
DNA: TGTGCCTCCCAAGCTAACACCGGGACCCATCAGCCCCAGCATTTT

length: 13
J: TRBJ2-5
D: -
V: TRBV10-3
size: -
CDR3: CAISEKHPETQYF
DNA: TGTGCCATCAGTGAGAAGCATCCAGAGACCCAGTACTTC

length: 17
J: TRBJ2-1
D: -
V: TRBV18
size: once
CDR3: CASSLWGARRSYNEQFF
DNA: TGTGCCAGCTCTCTTTGGGGGGCCCGGCGCTCCTACAATGAGCAGTTCTTC

length: 11
J: TRBJ1-1
D: -
V: TRBV27
size: -
CDR3: CASSLGTEAFF
DNA: TGTGCCAGCAGTTTAGGCACTGAAGCTTTCTTT

length: 13
J: TRBJ1-1
D: -
V: TRBV29-1
size: -
CDR3: CSAITGPGIEAFF
DNA: TGCAGCGCGATTACAGGGCCGGGAATTGAAGCTTTCTTT

length: 13
J: TRBJ1-6
D: -
V: TRBV6-1
size: -
CDR3: CASSDTYNSPLHF
DNA: TGTGCCAGCAGTGACACTTATAATTCACCCCTCCACTTT

length: 16
J: TRBJ2-7
D: -
V: TRBV6-7
size: -
CDR3: CASSLARQWSGYEQYF
DNA: TGTGCCAGCAGTCTGGCCCGACAGTGGAGCGGGTACGAGCAGTACTTC

length: 12
J: TRBJ1-4
D: -
V: TRBV4-2
size: once
CDR3: CASSRLQGKLFF
DNA: TGTGCCAGCAGCCGCTTACAGGGAAAACTGTTTTTT

length: 16
J: TRBJ1-2
D: TRBD1
V: TRBV3-1/TRBV3-2
size: -
CDR3: CASSQDLRQGLGGYTF
DNA: TGTGCCAGCAGCCAAGATCTCCGACAGGGTCTAGGAGGCTACACCTTC

length: 14
J: TRBJ2-3
D: -
V: TRBV14
size: -
CDR3: CASSQDGYTDTQYF
DNA: TGTGCCAGCAGCCAAGACGGATACACAGATACGCAGTATTTT

length: 18
J: TRBJ2-4
D: TRBD1
V: TRBV6-2/TRBV6-3
size: -
CDR3: CASSTYRGRNGPKNIQYF
DNA: TGTGCCAGCAGTACGTACAGGGGGCGCAACGGTCCCAAAAACATTCAGTACTTC

length: 14
J: TRBJ1-1
D: TRBD1
V: TRBV7-8
size: -
CDR3: CASSYRQGDTEAFF
DNA: TGTGCCAGCAGCTACCGACAGGGGGACACTGAAGCTTTCTTT

length: 16
J: TRBJ1-5
D: TRBD1
V: TRBV24-1
size: -
CDR3: CATSDSGQGGNQPQHF
DNA: TGTGCCACCAGTGATTCCGGACAGGGGGGCAATCAGCCCCAGCATTTT